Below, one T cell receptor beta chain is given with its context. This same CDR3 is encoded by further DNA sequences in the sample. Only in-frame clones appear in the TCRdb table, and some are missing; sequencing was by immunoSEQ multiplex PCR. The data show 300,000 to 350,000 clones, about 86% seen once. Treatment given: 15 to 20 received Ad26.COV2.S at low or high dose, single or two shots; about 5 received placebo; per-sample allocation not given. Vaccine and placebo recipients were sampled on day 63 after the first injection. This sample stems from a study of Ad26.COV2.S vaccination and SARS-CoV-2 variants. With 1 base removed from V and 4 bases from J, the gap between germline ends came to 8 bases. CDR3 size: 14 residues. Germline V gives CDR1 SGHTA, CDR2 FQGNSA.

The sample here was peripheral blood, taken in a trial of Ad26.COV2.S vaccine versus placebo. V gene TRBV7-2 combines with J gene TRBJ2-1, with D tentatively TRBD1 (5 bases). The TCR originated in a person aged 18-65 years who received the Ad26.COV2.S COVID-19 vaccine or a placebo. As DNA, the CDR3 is TGTGCCAGCAGCTTAGACTCAGGGTACAATGAGCAGTTCTTC. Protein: CASSLDSGYNEQFF.